Included here is one T cell receptor (beta chain) sequence, with context. Its antigen specificity is not known. No base quality values were provided; no much bigger clone lies one nucleotide off. Patients with a history of autoimmune disease or receiving systemic immunosuppression were excluded from the trial. In every dose cohort, peripheral blood was drawn for TCR sequencing at baseline, cycle 4 day 1, and cycle 7 day 1. Samples were obtained from an open-label, multicenter, first-in-human phase I dose-escalation trial of ivuxolimab. Adults with locally advanced or metastatic melanoma, renal cell, hepatocellular, or head and neck squamous cell carcinoma were enrolled in the trial. Before TCR sequencing, CD4+ and CD8+ T cells were separately sorted from peripheral blood. This record belongs to a study of OX40 agonist ivuxolimab in advanced cancers. Some background on the complete study: Ivuxolimab was an agonistic, fully human IgG2 monoclonal antibody directed against OX40 (CD134), a costimulatory receptor. The purpose of peripheral TCRbeta sequencing was to test whether ivuxolimab changed TCR sequence diversity and led to clonal T-cell expansion. Of the approximately 50 dose-escalation patients, hepatocellular carcinoma was present in some 19, melanoma in roughly 15, renal cell carcinoma in 9 and head and neck cancer in 9. Partial responses occurred in three dose-escalation patients, of whom one had hepatocellular carcinoma and two had cutaneous melanoma. Intravenous ivuxolimab was administered to patients every 2 weeks at six dose levels: 0.01, 0.1, 0.3, 1.5, 3 and 10 mg/kg. Prior anti-PD-1, anti-PD-L1 or anti-CTLA-4 therapy was permitted, and checkpoint inhibitors had been received by about 36% of dose-escalation patients. The paper covers the monotherapy dose-escalation part of the phase I ivuxolimab trial, which included N of about 51 patients. The dose-escalation cohort was roughly 80% male with a mean age of about 58 years, ranging from roughly 23 to 90.

For sequencing of the TCRbeta CDR3 region, genomic DNA was extracted from the sorted cells. The immunoSEQ Assay was used to sequence the TCRbeta CDR3 regions. Drawn from immuneACCESS, this table holds only the in-frame rearrangements with V and J called that TCRdb kept. Clones are partly lost; checked studies trace under half to an unresolved V gene and leave the rest unexplained. A total of roughly 76,000 clones appear in this sample, over 75% of them only once. The ten largest make up 5% to 7% of the sample. CDR1 and CDR2, per the germline V gene, are MGHRA and YSYEKL. From the cysteine through the phenylalanine, the CDR3 covers 16 amino acids. Only the CDR3 DNA is retained, 48 bases long and in frame from the first base. The junction carries 12 bases between V and J, which are trimmed by 3 bases and 0 bases respectively. Paper-wide results and their limitations: In partial responders in the 0.1-3.0 mg/kg groups, normalized peripheral clonal expansion was found to be among the lowest, especially among CD8+ T cells. Which antigens the clonally expanded peripheral T cells were specific for was not determined. After ivuxolimab, more expanded clones were found on average in CD8+ T cells than in CD4+ T cells. Low levels of normalized T-cell clonal expansion were also seen in some nonresponding patients. At doses of 0.1 to 3.0 mg/kg, clonal expansion of both CD4+ and CD8+ blood T cells was observed from baseline to week 6.

This TCR was recovered from an adult with an advanced solid tumor such as melanoma, head and neck, liver or kidney cancer. The sequence joins TRBV4-1 to TRBJ2-1; the D gene is not confidently resolved. Here the sequenced sample was CD4+ or CD8+ T cells sorted from blood, taken in a trial of the OX40 agonist ivuxolimab. The DNA sequence reads TGCGCCAGCAGCCACGCTGCTCGTAGCTCCTACAATGAGCAGTTCTTC. The translation is CASSHAARSSYNEQFF.